The clone carrying this T cell receptor beta chain turned up a few times. It was with unique molecular identifiers that the TCRbeta library was prepared. TCRdb re-analysed the PCR reads in MiXCR, keeping a single row per CDR3 protein. This table has about 500,000 distinct CDR3 sequences, approximately 30% appearing once. The sample belongs to a study of T-cell reconstitution after alpha-beta-depleted transplantation in children. The CDR3 totals 12 residues. Trimming took off 1 base at V and 12 bases at J, with 10 bases between the two ends. The germline V gene has CDR1 LNHNV and CDR2 YYDKDF (reference sequence).

The sample here was PBMCs from the stem cell graft donor, taken from the stem cell graft. The chain has TRBV15 and TRBJ2-1, with a weak D call TRBD2 (6 bases). The clonotype was recovered from a human donor who donated a stem cell graft to a child with aplastic anemia. The CDR3 loop reads CATSRALRGQFF. The CDR3 bases are TGTGCCACCAGCAGAGCCCTGCGGGGGCAGTTCTTC. The whole variable domain, filled in from reference TRBV15 and TRBJ2-1, reads DAMVIQNPRYQVTQFGKPVTLSCSQTLNHNVMYWYQQKSSQAPKLLFHYYDKDFNNEADTPDNFQSRRPNTSFCFLDIRSPGLGDTAMYLCATSRALRGQFFGPGTRLTVL.